This T cell receptor (beta chain) originates from a study of blood T cells in healthy people across ages. Study-level information: Through template switching, about one barcoded beta molecule was captured per two T cells, as measured in model experiments.

This clonotype was counted once. It was with a sample-barcoded 5' primer and a J-beta primer mix that a second PCR of about 6 to 11 cycles was run. TCRdb itself ran the 5' RACE reads through MiXCR, one entry per CDR3 protein. The data hold about 1,600,000 distinct CDR3 sequences, with roughly 45% observed a single time. The CDR3 is 13 residues long. The germline V gene has CDR1 MNHEY and CDR2 SVGEGT. The V and J ends lost 7 bases and 0 bases respectively, with 9 bases between them. The chain uses TRBV6-2 or TRBV6-3 and TRBJ2-5, with D unclear. This receptor was taken from a young woman in good health. The sample consisted of blood. In DNA form, the CDR3 reads TGTGCCAGCACCATGGCGGACCAAGAGACCCAGTACTTC. This gives the protein CASTMADQETQYF.